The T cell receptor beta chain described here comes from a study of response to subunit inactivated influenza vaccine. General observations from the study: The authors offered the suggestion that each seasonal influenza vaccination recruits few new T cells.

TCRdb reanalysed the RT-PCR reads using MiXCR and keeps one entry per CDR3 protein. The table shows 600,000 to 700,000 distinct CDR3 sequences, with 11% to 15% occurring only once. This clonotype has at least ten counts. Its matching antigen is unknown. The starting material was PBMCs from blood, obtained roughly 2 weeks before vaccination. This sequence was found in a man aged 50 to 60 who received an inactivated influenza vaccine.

CDR3 protein: CASSEAFIEQFF. For the CDR3, the DNA is TGTGCCAGCAGTGAAGCGTTTATTGAGCAGTTCTTC. The chain joins TRBV2 to TRBJ2-1; D ambiguous. V lost 0 bases and J lost 9, with 6 bases in between. Germline CDR1 is SNHLY and CDR2 is FYNNEI. CDR3 size: 12 residues.